Sequencing of this TCR beta chain was carried out in a study of early T cells in non-severe SARS-CoV-2 infection. Study in general: Bulk RNA taken from unsorted whole blood was sequenced, leaving chains unpaired.

Each cDNA molecule carried a unique molecular identifier. MiXCR, run by TCRdb on the 5' RACE reads, gives a single entry per CDR3 protein. The sample contains approximately 83,000 distinct CDR3 sequences, 14% of which appear only once. The germline V and J ends were trimmed by 9 bases and 0 bases, with 10 bases remaining between them. The CDR3 covers 13 residues. Germline lookup yields CDR1 LNHDA and CDR2 SQIVND (reference sequence). Sequences were obtained from whole blood. J is TRBJ2-3 and V is TRBV19; no reliable D call. The receptor was derived from an adult who was a healthcare worker with PCR-confirmed SARS-CoV-2 infection or an uninfected control (not recorded which). In nucleotides, the CDR3 is TGTGCCAGCGGCGTCCCGAGCACAGATACGCAGTATTTT. Translating gives CASGVPSTDTQYF.